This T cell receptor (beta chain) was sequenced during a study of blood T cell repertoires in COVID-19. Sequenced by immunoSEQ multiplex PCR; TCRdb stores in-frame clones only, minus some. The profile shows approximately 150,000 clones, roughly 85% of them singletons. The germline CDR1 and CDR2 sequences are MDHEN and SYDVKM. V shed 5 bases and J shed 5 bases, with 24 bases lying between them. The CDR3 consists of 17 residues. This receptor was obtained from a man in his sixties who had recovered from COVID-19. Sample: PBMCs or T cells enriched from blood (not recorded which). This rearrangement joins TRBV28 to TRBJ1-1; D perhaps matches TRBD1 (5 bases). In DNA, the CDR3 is TGTGCCAGCAGTCCCACTGGGCAGGGCAACAGAGGAACTGAAGCTTTCTTT. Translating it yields CASSPTGQGNRGTEAFF.